Detailed here is one T cell receptor (beta chain). The gene names given are mouse names. The CDR3 end falls 4 residues outside the read, so it is completed with the germline J gene. Trimming removed 2 bases from V and 4 bases from J, with 12 bases in between. This CDR3 has 15 residues. From germline, CDR1 is MSHET and CDR2 SYDVDS. The data derive from a study of CD8+ T cells in alopecia areata. Background on the study: C3H/HeJ graft donors with spontaneous alopecia, aged roughly 6-13 months, supplied skin that was transplanted onto female C3H/HeJ mice aged about 7-10 weeks.

Cutaneous lymph nodes were pooled and cells sorted by CD4, CD8alpha, NKG2D, NKG2ACE and more. Investigators isolated RNA and reverse transcribed it into cDNA to act as the sequencing template. TCRdb's table, derived via immunoSEQ multiplex PCR, lists solely in-frame clones and lacks some. The sample shows 250,000 or so clones, none of them appearing just once. This sequence was found in a C3H/HeJ mouse with alopecia areata. MHC haplotype of the strain: H2-k. The chain links TRBV29 to TRBJ2-1, with D maybe TRBD2 (7 bases). The sequencing sample was made of CD4+ T cells sorted from a lymph node. CDR3 DNA, as far as it was read: TGTGCTAGCAGTTTACGCGGGGGGCGTTATGCT. It encodes CASSLRGGRYA. The full CDR3 sequence reads CASSLRGGRYAEQFF.